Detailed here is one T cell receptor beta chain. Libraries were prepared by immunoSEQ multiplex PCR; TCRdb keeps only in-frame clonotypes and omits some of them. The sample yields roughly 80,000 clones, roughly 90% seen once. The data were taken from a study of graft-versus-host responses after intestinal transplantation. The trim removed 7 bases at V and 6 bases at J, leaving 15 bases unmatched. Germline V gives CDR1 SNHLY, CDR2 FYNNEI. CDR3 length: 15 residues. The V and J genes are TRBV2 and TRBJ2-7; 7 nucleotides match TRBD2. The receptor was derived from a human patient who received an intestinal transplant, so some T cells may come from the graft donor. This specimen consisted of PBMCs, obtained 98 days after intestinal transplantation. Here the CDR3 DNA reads TGTGCCAGCATATTTGGGCTGCGACTAGCTGGCGAGCAGTACTTC. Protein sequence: CASIFGLRLAGEQYF.